Reported below is one TCR beta chain. Trimming took off 6 bases at V and 6 bases at J, with 15 bases between the two ends. This CDR3 is 13 amino acids long. Germline CDR1 and CDR2: MNHEY and SVGAGI. Production of TCR cDNA was by 5'RACE template switching, which also added a universal primer site and UMIs. MiXCR, applied by TCRdb to the 5' RACE reads, yields one record per CDR3 protein. The data contain a few hundred thousand distinct CDR3 sequences, 19% of them seen just once; the ten biggest clones take up approximately 14%. The data originate from a study of T cells after yellow fever vaccination. The sample was PBMCs, taken 15 days after the yellow fever booster vaccination. The origin of this receptor is a young man who received the YFV17D yellow fever vaccine. The chain uses TRBV6-5 and TRBJ2-7, with D perhaps TRBD2 (5 bases). The CDR3 reads CASSLTGFFEQYF. The CDR3 region has the DNA TGTGCCAGCAGCCTGACGGGGTTCTTCGAGCAGTACTTC.